This TCR beta chain was observed in a study of control samples from healthy donors and cancer patients. The table came from immunoSEQ multiplex PCR; TCRdb's copy has only in-frame clones and leaves some out. The repertoire consists of some 140,000 clones, with about 94% occurring once and the leading ten covering approximately 5.5%. Germline assignment: CDR1 MDHEN and CDR2 SYDVKM. The CDR3 spans 15 residues. Trimming took off 2 bases at V and 0 bases at J, with 10 bases between the two ends. The source of this sequence is a man aged 40-50 years in good health. The gene calls are TRBV28 and TRBJ1-1; D gene unclear. Sample: blood. The CDR3 here is CASSLGVGLNTEAFF. CDR3 DNA: TGTGCCAGCAGTTTAGGGGTCGGCTTGAACACTGAAGCTTTCTTT.